This T cell receptor beta chain appears in the sequencing data of a study of cytomegalovirus exposure and HLA in healthy donors. Study-level results: A later analysis showed HLA-associated TCR beta chains outstripping equally common others in clonal expansion. Some public TCRs appeared in many individuals, while most sequences were rare. It was only CMV serostatus that was available as immune exposure information. The study assumed roughly uniform donor sequencing depth for presence/absence analyses.

Use of 60 Vbeta and 13 Jbeta primers characterized the PCR. Assay used: immunoSEQ multiplex PCR; TCRdb lists only in-frame clones, some missing. The table lists tens of thousands of clones, 60% to 80% of them singletons. As for this clone: Its specificity is not known.

V was clipped by 4 bases and J by 3 bases; unmatched bases: 2. CDR3 length: 15 amino acids. Germline V gene sequence: CDR1 WSHSY, CDR2 SAAADI. This clonotype originated in a man between 60 and 75 years old in good health and CMV-seropositive. The specimen sequenced was PBMCs. The V and J genes are TRBV10-2 and TRBJ2-1, with 11 bases lining up with TRBD2. As DNA, the CDR3 is TGCGCCAGCAGTGCTACTAGCGGGAGCTACAATGAGCAGTTCTTC. This translates into CASSATSGSYNEQFF.